Listed below are T cell receptor beta chains from one sample, sequenced in a study. TCRdb reanalysed the 5' RACE reads using MiXCR and keeps one entry per CDR3 protein. The sample records 34,000 or so distinct CDR3 sequences, 25% to 30% being singletons. Sequenced: tumor-infiltrating Tregs sorted from the breast tumor. The receptor set was obtained from a female donor with breast cancer. Each CDR3 is given with its conserved first and last residue. A D gene is named only where the DNA matches it firmly. Some rows have no size entry. The others give once, few or many, or a class for an expanded clone.

CDR3nt,CDR3aa,j_gene,abundance,d_gene,v_gene
TGTGCCACCAGTGGCGGGAGCTGGAATGAGCAGTTCTTC,CATSGGSWNEQFF,TRBJ2-1,many,TRBD2,TRBV24-1
TGCGCCAGCAGCCCCCTGGGGGCGGGGGAGCCCCAGCATTTT,CASSPLGAGEPQHF,TRBJ1-5,NA,NA,TRBV5-1
TGTGCCAGCAGTGTGACAGGGCAAGACCAGCCCCAGCATTTT,CASSVTGQDQPQHF,TRBJ1-5,many,TRBD1,TRBV12-3/TRBV12-4
TGCGCCAGCAGCCAAGTGGCGGGAGGCGAGACCCAGTACTTC,CASSQVAGGETQYF,TRBJ2-5,many,TRBD2,TRBV4-1
TGTGCCAGCAGCGTCGTCTCCGGGGACACTGAAGCTTTCTTT,CASSVVSGDTEAFF,TRBJ1-1,few,NA,TRBV9
TGCAGTGCTACCCCGACCGAGGAAGGCAGAGCGCGAGGGCAGCCCCAGCATTTT,CSATPTEEGRARGQPQHF,TRBJ1-5,NA,NA,TRBV20-1
TGTGCCTGGAGTGTATCCGGAATCCGGTGGGCTTTCTTT,CAWSVSGIRWAFF,TRBJ1-1,NA,NA,TRBV30
TGTGCCTGGAGTGTACTCGGGCAGGGGGCTCAGCCCCAGCATTTT,CAWSVLGQGAQPQHF,TRBJ1-5,NA,TRBD1,TRBV30
TGTGCCAGCAGTTACAAAAACATTCAGTACTTC,CASSYKNIQYF,TRBJ2-4,NA,NA,TRBV6-5
TGTGCCACCAGTGATCCGATTACTAGCGGGAGAGTCTATGAGCAGTTCTTC,CATSDPITSGRVYEQFF,TRBJ2-1,many,TRBD2,TRBV24-1
TGTGCCAGCAGCTTAATGGGAGGGGTCCAAGAGACCCAGTACTTC,CASSLMGGVQETQYF,TRBJ2-5,once,TRBD2,TRBV11-2
TGCGCCAGCAGCTTGGAGGCGAGAGGGGCGGGAACTGAAGCTTTCTTT,CASSLEARGAGTEAFF,TRBJ1-1,many,NA,TRBV5-1
TGTGCCATCAGTAGGCGACAGTGGAACACTGAAGCTTTCTTT,CAISRRQWNTEAFF,TRBJ1-1,NA,NA,TRBV10-3
TGTGCCAGCAGTGGTTCCGGCGGGAACAATGAGCAGTTCTTC,CASSGSGGNNEQFF,TRBJ2-1,NA,NA,TRBV2
TGTGCCAGCAGTAAAAAGACAGGGGTGTATCAGCCCCAGCATTTT,CASSKKTGVYQPQHF,TRBJ1-5,NA,TRBD1,TRBV28
TGTGCCAGCAGTCCCCCGCTCTCTGGGGCCAACGTCCTGACTTTC,CASSPPLSGANVLTF,TRBJ2-6,many,NA,TRBV28
TGCGCCAGCAGTCGGGAGGCCGGGGAGGATGAGCAGTTCTTC,CASSREAGEDEQFF,TRBJ2-1,NA,TRBD2,TRBV5-1
TGTGCCAGCAGTGAATACAGAGATGCAGGGGCAACTAATGAAAAACTGTTTTTC,CASSEYRDAGATNEKLFF,TRBJ1-4,NA,NA,TRBV25-1
TGTGCCAGCGGCTTAATCGCCCGGGGTGGCTACAATGAGCAGTTCTTC,CASGLIARGGYNEQFF,TRBJ2-1,few,NA,TRBV13
TGCAGTGCTAGAGATGGGGTCCGAAGCACAGATACGCAGTATTTT,CSARDGVRSTDTQYF,TRBJ2-3,NA,NA,TRBV20-1
TGTGCCAGCAGCACCGGGACAGCCCCCTACGAGCAGTACTTC,CASSTGTAPYEQYF,TRBJ2-7,NA,TRBD1,TRBV5-4
TGTGCCAGCAGTTACGGGACAGGGAGAGCTGAAGCTTTCTTT,CASSYGTGRAEAFF,TRBJ1-1,few,TRBD1,TRBV6-5
TGTGCCAGCAGCACCGGGACAGGGGGCACAGATACGCAGTATTTT,CASSTGTGGTDTQYF,TRBJ2-3,medium-sized,TRBD1,TRBV6-6
TGTGCCAGCCGGGAGGGACAGGGAAGGGCCGGGGAGCTGTTTTTT,CASREGQGRAGELFF,TRBJ2-2,NA,NA,TRBV5-4
TGTGCCAGCAGTGAAGAGTATGTAAACACTGAAGCTTTCTTT,CASSEEYVNTEAFF,TRBJ1-1,many,NA,TRBV2